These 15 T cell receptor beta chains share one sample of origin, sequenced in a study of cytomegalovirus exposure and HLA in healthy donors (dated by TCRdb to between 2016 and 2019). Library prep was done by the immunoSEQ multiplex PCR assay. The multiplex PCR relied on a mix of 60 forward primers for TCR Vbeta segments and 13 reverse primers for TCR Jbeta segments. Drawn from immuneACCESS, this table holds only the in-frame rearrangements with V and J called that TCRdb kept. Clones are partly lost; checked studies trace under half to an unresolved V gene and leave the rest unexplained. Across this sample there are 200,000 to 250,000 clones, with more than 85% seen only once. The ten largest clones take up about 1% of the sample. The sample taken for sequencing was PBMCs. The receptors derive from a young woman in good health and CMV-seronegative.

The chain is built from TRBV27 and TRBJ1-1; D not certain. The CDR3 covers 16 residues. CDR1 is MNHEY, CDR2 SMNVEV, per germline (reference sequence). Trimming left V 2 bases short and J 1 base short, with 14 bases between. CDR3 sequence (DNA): TGTGCCAGCAGTTTAGGAGTCGCACCAAGGAACACTGAAGCTTTCTTT. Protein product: CASSLGVAPRNTEAFF.

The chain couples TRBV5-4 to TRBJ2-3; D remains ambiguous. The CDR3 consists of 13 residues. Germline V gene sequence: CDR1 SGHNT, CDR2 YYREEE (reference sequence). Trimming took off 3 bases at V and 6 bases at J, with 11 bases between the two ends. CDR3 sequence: CASSSPSPDTQYF. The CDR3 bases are TGTGCCAGCAGCTCCCCTTCCCCGGATACGCAGTATTTT.

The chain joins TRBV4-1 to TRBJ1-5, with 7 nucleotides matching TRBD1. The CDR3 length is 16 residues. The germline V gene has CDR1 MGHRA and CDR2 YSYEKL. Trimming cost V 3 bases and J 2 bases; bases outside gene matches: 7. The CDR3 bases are TGCGCCAGCAGCCATCGACAGGGATCGGGCAATCAGCCCCAGCATTTT. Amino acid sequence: CASSHRQGSGNQPQHF.

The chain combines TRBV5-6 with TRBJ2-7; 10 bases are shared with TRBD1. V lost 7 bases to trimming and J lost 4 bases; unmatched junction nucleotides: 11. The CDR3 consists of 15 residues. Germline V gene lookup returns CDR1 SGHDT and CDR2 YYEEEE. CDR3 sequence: CASRSLGQGTYEQYF. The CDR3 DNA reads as TGTGCCAGCCGCTCTCTGGGACAGGGGACTTACGAGCAGTACTTC.

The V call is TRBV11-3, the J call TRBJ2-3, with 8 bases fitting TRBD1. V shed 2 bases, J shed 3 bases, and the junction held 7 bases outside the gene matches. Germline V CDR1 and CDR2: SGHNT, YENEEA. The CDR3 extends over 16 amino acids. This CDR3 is CASSLSGQESTDTQYF. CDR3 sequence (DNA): TGTGCCAGCAGCTTATCGGGACAGGAATCGACAGATACGCAGTATTTT.

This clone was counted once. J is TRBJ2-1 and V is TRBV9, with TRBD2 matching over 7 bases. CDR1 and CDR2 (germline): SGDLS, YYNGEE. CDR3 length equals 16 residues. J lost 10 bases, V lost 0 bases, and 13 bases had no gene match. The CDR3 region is CASSVASGIGEKEQFF. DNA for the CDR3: TGTGCCAGCAGCGTAGCAAGCGGGATCGGGGAGAAGGAGCAGTTCTTC.

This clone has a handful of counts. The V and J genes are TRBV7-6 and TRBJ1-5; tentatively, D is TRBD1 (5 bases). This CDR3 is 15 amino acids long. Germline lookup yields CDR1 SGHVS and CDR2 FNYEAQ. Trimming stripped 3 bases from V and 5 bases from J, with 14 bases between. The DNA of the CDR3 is TGTGCCAGCAGCTTGGGGGTGGGGGGGTATCAGCCCCAGCATTTT. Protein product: CASSLGVGGYQPQHF.

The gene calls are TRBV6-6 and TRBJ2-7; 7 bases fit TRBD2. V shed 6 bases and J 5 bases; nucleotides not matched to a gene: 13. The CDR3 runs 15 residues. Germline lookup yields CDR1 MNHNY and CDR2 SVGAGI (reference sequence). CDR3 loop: CASRTPGGPLDEQYF. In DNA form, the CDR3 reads TGTGCCAGCAGAACCCCGGGGGGTCCGTTGGACGAGCAGTACTTC.

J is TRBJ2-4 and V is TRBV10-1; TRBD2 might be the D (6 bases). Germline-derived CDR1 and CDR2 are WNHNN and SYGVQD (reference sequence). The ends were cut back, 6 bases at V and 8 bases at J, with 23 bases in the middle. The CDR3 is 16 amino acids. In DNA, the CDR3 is TGCGCCAGCAGCCAAGGGGAGGAGGGATTGGGACACATTCAGTACTTC. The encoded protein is CASSQGEEGLGHIQYF.

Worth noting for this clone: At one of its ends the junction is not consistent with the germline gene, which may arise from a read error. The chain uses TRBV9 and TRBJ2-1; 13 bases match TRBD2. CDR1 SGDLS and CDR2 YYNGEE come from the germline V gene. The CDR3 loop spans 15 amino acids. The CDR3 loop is CAGRGGLAGPEKQFF. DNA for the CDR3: TGTGCCGGCAGAGGGGGACTAGCGGGACCAGAGAAGCAGTTCTTC.

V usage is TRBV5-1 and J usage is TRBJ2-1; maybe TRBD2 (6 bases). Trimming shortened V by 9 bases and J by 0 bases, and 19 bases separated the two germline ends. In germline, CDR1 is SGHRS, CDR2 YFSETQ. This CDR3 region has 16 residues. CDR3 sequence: CATLCWDSSSYNEQFF. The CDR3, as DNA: TGCGCCACCCTCTGCTGGGACTCTAGCTCCTACAATGAGCAGTTCTTC.

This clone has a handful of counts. The CDR3 protein is CASSLDPGESEKLFF. In DNA, the CDR3 is TGTGCCAGCAGCTTAGACCCGGGGGAGAGTGAAAAACTGTTTTTT. The chain employs TRBV7-2 and TRBJ1-4, with D perhaps matching TRBD1 (5 bases). The germline V gene encodes CDR1 SGHTA and CDR2 FQGNSA. The CDR3 runs to 15 residues. V lost 1 base to trimming and J lost 7 bases, with 13 bases between them. The complete variable domain, with remaining parts taken from reference TRBV7-2 and TRBJ1-4, reads GAGVSQSPSNKVTEKGKDVELRCDPISGHTALYWYRQSLGQGLEFLIYFQGNSAPDKSGLPSDRFSAERTGGSVSTLTIQRTQQEDSAVYLCASSLDPGESEKLFFGSGTQLSVL.

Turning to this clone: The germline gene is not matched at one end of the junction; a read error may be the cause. CDR3 sequence (DNA): TGTGCCAGCAGCGAATACCAAGGCTACACCTTC. Amino acid sequence: CASSEYQGYTF. The chain recombines TRBV25-1 with TRBJ1-2, with unresolved D. The CDR3 spans 11 residues. Germline values: CDR1 MGHDK, CDR2 SYGVNS.

The CDR3 here is CASRRRTGYQPQHF. DNA of the CDR3: TGTGCCAGCAGGAGGAGGACAGGGTATCAGCCCCAGCATTTT. V gene TRBV2 combines with J gene TRBJ1-5, with TRBD1 matching 8 bases. Germline V gives CDR1 SNHLY, CDR2 FYNNEI. V lost 6 bases and J lost 5; bases outside the gene matches: 6. The CDR3 has 14 residues.

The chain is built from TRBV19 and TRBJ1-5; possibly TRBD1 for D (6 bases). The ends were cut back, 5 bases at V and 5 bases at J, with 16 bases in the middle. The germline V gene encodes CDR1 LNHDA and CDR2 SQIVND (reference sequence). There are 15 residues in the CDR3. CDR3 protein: CASSPASGGHQPQHF. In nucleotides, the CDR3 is TGTGCCAGTAGTCCCGCTTCGGGGGGCCATCAGCCCCAGCATTTT.